This is a list of T cell receptor beta chains from one sample in a study of CD8 T cells in Susac syndrome. TCRdb passed the immunoSEQ multiplex PCR reads through MiXCR, listing each CDR3 protein once. This sample has about 300,000 distinct CDR3 sequences; 85% occur once, and the top ten carry approximately 0.11%. Sequencing was done on a sample of CD8+ T cells from PBMCs. The receptors originated from a human donor with multiple sclerosis. Each CDR3 is given with its conserved first and last residue. A D gene is named only where the DNA matches it firmly. Size is omitted from some rows. Given values are once, few, many or a class for expanded clones.

d_gene: NA
v_gene: TRBV10-3
len: 13
j_gene: TRBJ2-7
abundance: once
CDR3aa: CAIREVSTYEQYF
CDR3nt: TGTGCCATCAGGGAGGTCAGCACCTACGAGCAGTACTTC

d_gene: TRBD2
v_gene: TRBV27
len: 19
j_gene: TRBJ2-1
abundance: NA
CDR3aa: CASSSKLERTSASYNEQFF
CDR3nt: TGTGCCAGCAGTTCCAAATTAGAAAGGACTAGCGCGTCCTACAATGAGCAGTTCTTC

d_gene: NA
v_gene: TRBV27
len: 14
j_gene: TRBJ1-1
abundance: NA
CDR3aa: CASTVRGGNTEAFF
CDR3nt: TGTGCCAGCACCGTAAGAGGGGGGAACACTGAAGCTTTCTTT

d_gene: NA
v_gene: TRBV7-9
len: 12
j_gene: TRBJ2-1
abundance: NA
CDR3aa: CASSLAADEQFF
CDR3nt: TGTGCCAGCAGCTTAGCGGCTGATGAGCAGTTCTTC

d_gene: NA
v_gene: TRBV7-9
len: 12
j_gene: TRBJ2-1
abundance: NA
CDR3aa: CASTSSRDEQFF
CDR3nt: TGTGCCAGCACCTCCAGCCGGGATGAGCAGTTCTTC

d_gene: NA
v_gene: TRBV5-6
len: 15
j_gene: TRBJ1-1
abundance: NA
CDR3aa: CASSSGRQLNTEAFF
CDR3nt: TGTGCCAGCAGCTCGGGACGCCAGTTGAACACTGAAGCTTTCTTT

d_gene: NA
v_gene: TRBV5-1
len: 15
j_gene: TRBJ2-2
abundance: NA
CDR3aa: CASSLKRANTGELFF
CDR3nt: TGCGCCAGCAGCTTGAAGCGGGCGAACACCGGGGAGCTGTTTTTT

d_gene: NA
v_gene: TRBV21-1
len: 11
j_gene: TRBJ2-7
abundance: NA
CDR3aa: CARTPSDEQYF
CDR3nt: TGTGCCAGGACACCCTCGGACGAGCAGTACTTC

d_gene: TRBD2
v_gene: TRBV6-5
len: 16
j_gene: TRBJ2-3
abundance: NA
CDR3aa: CASSYGLAEPTDTQYF
CDR3nt: TGTGCCAGCAGTTACGGACTAGCGGAGCCCACAGATACGCAGTATTTT

d_gene: TRBD2
v_gene: TRBV6-5
len: 17
j_gene: TRBJ2-1
abundance: NA
CDR3aa: CASSYGPRVAGGNEQFF
CDR3nt: TGTGCCAGCAGTTACGGCCCGCGGGTAGCGGGAGGCAATGAGCAGTTCTTC

d_gene: TRBD1
v_gene: TRBV13
len: 18
j_gene: TRBJ1-2
abundance: NA
CDR3aa: CASSLGLTIGQGAYGYTF
CDR3nt: TGTGCCAGCAGCTTAGGCCTAACCATCGGACAGGGGGCCTATGGCTACACCTTC

d_gene: NA
v_gene: TRBV20-1
len: 16
j_gene: TRBJ1-6
abundance: NA
CDR3aa: CSARLQGSSYNSPLHF
CDR3nt: TGCAGTGCTAGGTTGCAGGGGAGCTCCTATAATTCACCCCTCCACTTT

d_gene: NA
v_gene: TRBV12-3/TRBV12-4
len: 12
j_gene: TRBJ1-2
abundance: NA
CDR3aa: CASSLVREGYTF
CDR3nt: TGTGCCAGCAGTTTAGTCAGGGAGGGCTACACCTTC

d_gene: TRBD1
v_gene: TRBV7-9
len: 17
j_gene: TRBJ1-1
abundance: NA
CDR3aa: CASSLQSQGVLNTEAFF
CDR3nt: TGTGCCAGCAGCTTACAATCCCAGGGGGTCCTGAACACTGAAGCTTTCTTT

d_gene: NA
v_gene: TRBV27
len: 12
j_gene: TRBJ2-3
abundance: NA
CDR3aa: CASSLPSDTQYF
CDR3nt: TGTGCCAGCAGTTTACCCTCCGATACGCAGTATTTT

d_gene: TRBD1
v_gene: TRBV12-3/TRBV12-4
len: 16
j_gene: TRBJ1-2
abundance: NA
CDR3aa: CASSYRDRGSSGGYTF
CDR3nt: TGTGCCAGCAGTTACCGGGACAGGGGCTCCTCGGGCGGCTACACCTTC

d_gene: NA
v_gene: TRBV28
len: 13
j_gene: TRBJ2-1
abundance: NA
CDR3aa: CASSTRQNNEQFF
CDR3nt: TGTGCCAGCAGTACCCGACAGAACAATGAGCAGTTCTTC

d_gene: NA
v_gene: TRBV19
len: 15
j_gene: TRBJ2-6
abundance: NA
CDR3aa: CASSEHNSGANVLTF
CDR3nt: TGTGCCAGTAGTGAGCACAACTCTGGGGCCAACGTCCTGACTTTC

d_gene: NA
v_gene: TRBV7-6
len: 14
j_gene: TRBJ2-1
abundance: NA
CDR3aa: CASSFFPDYNEQFF
CDR3nt: TGTGCCAGCAGCTTCTTCCCCGATTACAATGAGCAGTTCTTC

d_gene: TRBD2
v_gene: TRBV28
len: 15
j_gene: TRBJ2-7
abundance: NA
CDR3aa: CASRQGLAGGYEQYF
CDR3nt: TGTGCCAGCAGACAAGGACTAGCGGGAGGTTACGAGCAGTACTTC

d_gene: NA
v_gene: TRBV27
len: 15
j_gene: TRBJ2-1
abundance: NA
CDR3aa: CASSFHQGFYNEQFF
CDR3nt: TGTGCCAGCAGTTTTCATCAGGGGTTTTACAATGAGCAGTTCTTC

d_gene: TRBD2
v_gene: TRBV4-1
len: 16
j_gene: TRBJ2-1
abundance: NA
CDR3aa: CASSHGTSGIYNEQFF
CDR3nt: TGCGCCAGCAGCCACGGGACTAGCGGAATCTACAATGAGCAGTTCTTC

d_gene: TRBD1
v_gene: TRBV27
len: 17
j_gene: TRBJ1-1
abundance: NA
CDR3aa: CASSFGQGSFWNTEAFF
CDR3nt: TGTGCCAGCAGTTTTGGACAGGGATCCTTTTGGAACACTGAAGCTTTCTTT

d_gene: TRBD1
v_gene: TRBV29-1
len: 17
j_gene: TRBJ2-3
abundance: NA
CDR3aa: CSVSTPMTGVYTDTQYF
CDR3nt: TGCAGCGTGTCCACCCCGATGACAGGGGTCTACACAGATACGCAGTATTTT

d_gene: NA
v_gene: TRBV7-9
len: 16
j_gene: TRBJ2-5
abundance: few
CDR3aa: CASSSYRLPQEETQYF
CDR3nt: TGTGCCAGCAGCTCCTACCGATTGCCCCAAGAAGAGACCCAGTACTTC

d_gene: NA
v_gene: TRBV4-1
len: 14
j_gene: TRBJ2-5
abundance: NA
CDR3aa: CASSMGGLGETQYF
CDR3nt: TGCGCCAGCTCTATGGGGGGCTTAGGAGAGACCCAGTACTTC

d_gene: TRBD1
v_gene: TRBV7-2
len: 15
j_gene: TRBJ2-7
abundance: NA
CDR3aa: CASSLVGTGKYEQYF
CDR3nt: TGTGCCAGCAGCTTAGTTGGGACAGGGAAATACGAGCAGTACTTC

d_gene: TRBD2
v_gene: TRBV4-1
len: 15
j_gene: TRBJ2-1
abundance: NA
CDR3aa: CASSHGGGSYNEQFF
CDR3nt: TGCGCCAGCAGCCATGGGGGGGGTTCCTACAATGAGCAGTTCTTC

d_gene: NA
v_gene: TRBV5-1
len: 12
j_gene: TRBJ1-1
abundance: NA
CDR3aa: CASSLGQKVAFF
CDR3nt: TGCGCCAGCAGCTTGGGACAGAAAGTGGCTTTCTTT

d_gene: TRBD1
v_gene: TRBV28
len: 13
j_gene: TRBJ1-4
abundance: NA
CDR3aa: CASRPDRVEKLFF
CDR3nt: TGTGCCAGCAGGCCAGACAGGGTGGAAAAACTGTTTTTT

d_gene: TRBD1
v_gene: TRBV29-1
len: 14
j_gene: TRBJ2-7
abundance: few
CDR3aa: CSAGQGSPSYEQYF
CDR3nt: TGCAGCGCCGGACAGGGAAGTCCCTCCTACGAGCAGTACTTC

d_gene: TRBD1
v_gene: TRBV14
len: 16
j_gene: TRBJ1-1
abundance: NA
CDR3aa: CASSQRGQLGVTEAFF
CDR3nt: TGTGCCAGCAGCCAACGGGGACAGCTAGGGGTCACTGAAGCTTTCTTT

d_gene: NA
v_gene: TRBV5-4
len: 17
j_gene: TRBJ2-5
abundance: once
CDR3aa: CASSPDRAGGPQETQYF
CDR3nt: TGTGCCAGCAGCCCGGACAGGGCGGGGGGGCCCCAAGAGACCCAGTACTTC

d_gene: NA
v_gene: TRBV6-1
len: 15
j_gene: TRBJ2-7
abundance: NA
CDR3aa: CASSGPLGSSYEQYF
CDR3nt: TGTGCCAGCAGTGGCCCTCTCGGGAGCTCCTACGAGCAGTACTTC

d_gene: TRBD1
v_gene: TRBV12-5
len: 16
j_gene: TRBJ2-2
abundance: NA
CDR3aa: CASGLGNPGGSGELFF
CDR3nt: TGTGCTAGTGGTTTGGGAAACCCAGGGGGCTCCGGGGAGCTGTTTTTT

d_gene: NA
v_gene: TRBV28
len: 17
j_gene: TRBJ2-4
abundance: NA
CDR3aa: CASSRPLLPPEKNIQYF
CDR3nt: TGTGCCAGCAGTCGTCCGTTGCTCCCGCCGGAAAAAAACATTCAGTACTTC

d_gene: NA
v_gene: TRBV6-1
len: 15
j_gene: TRBJ2-3
abundance: NA
CDR3aa: CASTAGTTRTDTQYF
CDR3nt: TGTGCCAGCACCGCCGGGACGACCCGCACAGATACGCAGTATTTT

d_gene: NA
v_gene: TRBV5-6
len: 12
j_gene: TRBJ2-7
abundance: NA
CDR3aa: CASSLQENEQYF
CDR3nt: TGTGCCAGCAGCTTGCAAGAAAACGAGCAGTACTTC